This T cell receptor (beta chain) was retrieved from a study of CD8 T cells in Susac syndrome. General study findings and limits: The authors acknowledged that the study's TCR sequencing and HLA analysis involved relatively few individuals.

It was with random hexamers that about 0.45 to 1 ug RNA was reverse transcribed. TCRdb reprocessed the immunoSEQ multiplex PCR reads with MiXCR, giving one entry per CDR3 protein. The table lists more than 85,000 distinct CDR3 sequences, 96% of them singletons. To note about this clonotype: No antigen is known for it.

The sequencing sample was made of CD4+ T cells from PBMCs. This TCR derives from a human donor in good health.

In nucleotides, the CDR3 is TGTGCCAGCAGTGTGCTAGCGGGGTCAAGCACAGATACGCAGTATTTT. Protein sequence: CASSVLAGSSTDTQYF. This chain joins TRBV2 and TRBJ2-3, with 9 bases that match TRBD2. This CDR3 contains 16 residues. Germline V gives CDR1 SNHLY, CDR2 FYNNEI. V was clipped by 4 bases and J by 0 bases; unmatched bases: 5.